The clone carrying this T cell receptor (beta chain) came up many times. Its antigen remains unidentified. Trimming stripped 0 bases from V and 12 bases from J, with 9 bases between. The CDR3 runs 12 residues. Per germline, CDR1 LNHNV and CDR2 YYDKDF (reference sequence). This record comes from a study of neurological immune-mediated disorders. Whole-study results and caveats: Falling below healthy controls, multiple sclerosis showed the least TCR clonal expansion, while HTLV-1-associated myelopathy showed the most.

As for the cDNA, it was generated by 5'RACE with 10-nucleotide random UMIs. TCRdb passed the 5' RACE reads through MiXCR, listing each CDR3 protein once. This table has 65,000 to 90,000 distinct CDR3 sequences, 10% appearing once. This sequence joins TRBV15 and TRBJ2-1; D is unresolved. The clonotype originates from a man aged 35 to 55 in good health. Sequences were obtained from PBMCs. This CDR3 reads CATSREGSPQFF. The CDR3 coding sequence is TGTGCCACCAGCAGAGAAGGGTCTCCGCAGTTCTTC.